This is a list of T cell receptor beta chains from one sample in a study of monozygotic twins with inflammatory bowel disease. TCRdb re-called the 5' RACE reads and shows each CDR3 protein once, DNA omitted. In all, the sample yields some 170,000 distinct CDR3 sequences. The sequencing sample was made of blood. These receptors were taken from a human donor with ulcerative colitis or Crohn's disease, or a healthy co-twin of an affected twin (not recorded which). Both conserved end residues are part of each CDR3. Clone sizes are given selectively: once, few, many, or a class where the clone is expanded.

CDR3: CASTYSLSGANVLTF; V: TRBV28; size: NA; length: 15; J: TRBJ2-6
CDR3: CASSLFRAYEQYF; V: TRBV28; size: NA; length: 13; J: TRBJ2-7
CDR3: CASSYSPSDNEQFF; V: TRBV6-5; size: NA; length: 14; J: TRBJ2-1
CDR3: CASSQSGDSLSYEQYF; V: TRBV3-1; size: NA; length: 16; J: TRBJ2-7
CDR3: CSAQRGGNQPQHF; V: TRBV20-1; size: NA; length: 13; J: TRBJ1-5
CDR3: CASSPAATEAFF; V: TRBV18; size: NA; length: 12; J: TRBJ1-1
CDR3: CATNRRISGRTQETQYF; V: TRBV15; size: NA; length: 17; J: TRBJ2-5
CDR3: CASSQGIAQKGETQYF; V: TRBV4-2; size: NA; length: 16; J: TRBJ2-5
CDR3: CASSLGSGLGVDTQYF; V: TRBV7-2; size: NA; length: 16; J: TRBJ2-3
CDR3: CASSITVEQYF; V: TRBV7-9; size: NA; length: 11; J: TRBJ2-7
CDR3: CASNRGSGAFF; V: TRBV19; size: NA; length: 11; J: TRBJ1-1
CDR3: CASSFTANTGELFF; V: TRBV5-1; size: NA; length: 14; J: TRBJ2-2
CDR3: CASTPRLAWSTDTQYF; V: TRBV12-3/TRBV12-4; size: NA; length: 16; J: TRBJ2-3
CDR3: CASSSVKRELSSYNEQFF; V: TRBV5-1; size: NA; length: 18; J: TRBJ2-1
CDR3: CASSQAAQYRGNSPLHF; V: TRBV4-2; size: NA; length: 17; J: TRBJ1-6
CDR3: CASSRSGDSNQPQHF; V: TRBV12-3/TRBV12-4; size: NA; length: 15; J: TRBJ1-5
CDR3: CASSRAGSYNEQFF; V: TRBV7-9; size: NA; length: 14; J: TRBJ2-1
CDR3: CASSSPGTATRNTIYF; V: TRBV28; size: NA; length: 16; J: TRBJ1-3
CDR3: CSARTYNNQPQHF; V: TRBV20-1; size: medium-sized; length: 13; J: TRBJ1-5
CDR3: CASSGRGHEQYF; V: TRBV7-8; size: NA; length: 12; J: TRBJ2-7
CDR3: CASGAHNEQFF; V: TRBV7-6; size: NA; length: 11; J: TRBJ2-1
CDR3: CATSRHPEDTIYF; V: TRBV15; size: NA; length: 13; J: TRBJ1-3
CDR3: CASSPGDLQYNEQFF; V: TRBV4-1; size: NA; length: 15; J: TRBJ2-1
CDR3: CSARPPGSYEQYF; V: TRBV20-1; size: NA; length: 13; J: TRBJ2-7
CDR3: CASSRQHNQPQHF; V: TRBV12-3/TRBV12-4; size: NA; length: 13; J: TRBJ1-5
CDR3: CASSPSGSTFDEQFF; V: TRBV12-3/TRBV12-4; size: NA; length: 15; J: TRBJ2-1
CDR3: CSATGGASYNEQFF; V: TRBV20-1; size: NA; length: 14; J: TRBJ2-1
CDR3: CASSHVGQGMNEQYF; V: TRBV4-1; size: NA; length: 15; J: TRBJ2-7
CDR3: CSVEAAPTGGDEQFF; V: TRBV29-1; size: NA; length: 15; J: TRBJ2-1
CDR3: CASSPTPGTETQYF; V: TRBV4-2; size: NA; length: 14; J: TRBJ2-5
CDR3: CASSFPLPRGYNTGELFF; V: TRBV28; size: NA; length: 18; J: TRBJ2-2
CDR3: CASSQASGEVEETQYF; V: TRBV3-1; size: NA; length: 16; J: TRBJ2-5
CDR3: CASSPVGSGVSTDTQYF; V: TRBV4-3; size: NA; length: 17; J: TRBJ2-3
CDR3: CASSQASGRNSAYEQYF; V: TRBV4-1; size: NA; length: 17; J: TRBJ2-7
CDR3: CASSPGGLAGLGETQYF; V: TRBV28; size: NA; length: 17; J: TRBJ2-5
CDR3: CASSHLQGIGSYEQYF; V: TRBV14; size: NA; length: 16; J: TRBJ2-7
CDR3: CSARLTGRSYNEQFF; V: TRBV20-1; size: NA; length: 15; J: TRBJ2-1
CDR3: CASSYSKSSNEKLFF; V: TRBV6-5; size: NA; length: 15; J: TRBJ1-4
CDR3: CASRPNTGELFF; V: TRBV5-6; size: NA; length: 12; J: TRBJ2-2
CDR3: CASSGRGIGVTEAFF; V: TRBV28; size: NA; length: 15; J: TRBJ1-1
CDR3: CASSFGASRETQYF; V: TRBV5-1; size: NA; length: 14; J: TRBJ2-5
CDR3: CASSQALLTSSGELFF; V: TRBV3-1; size: NA; length: 16; J: TRBJ2-2
CDR3: CASTRASTDTQYF; V: TRBV19; size: NA; length: 13; J: TRBJ2-3
CDR3: CASSRGNAASDTQYF; V: TRBV4-3; size: NA; length: 15; J: TRBJ2-3
CDR3: CASSLSVPETQYF; V: TRBV7-2; size: NA; length: 13; J: TRBJ2-5
CDR3: CASSSSRRGETQYF; V: TRBV6-2/TRBV6-3; size: NA; length: 14; J: TRBJ2-5
CDR3: CSSHAGVTDTQYF; V: TRBV20-1; size: NA; length: 13; J: TRBJ2-3
CDR3: CASSLGNYNEQFF; V: TRBV5-1; size: NA; length: 13; J: TRBJ2-1